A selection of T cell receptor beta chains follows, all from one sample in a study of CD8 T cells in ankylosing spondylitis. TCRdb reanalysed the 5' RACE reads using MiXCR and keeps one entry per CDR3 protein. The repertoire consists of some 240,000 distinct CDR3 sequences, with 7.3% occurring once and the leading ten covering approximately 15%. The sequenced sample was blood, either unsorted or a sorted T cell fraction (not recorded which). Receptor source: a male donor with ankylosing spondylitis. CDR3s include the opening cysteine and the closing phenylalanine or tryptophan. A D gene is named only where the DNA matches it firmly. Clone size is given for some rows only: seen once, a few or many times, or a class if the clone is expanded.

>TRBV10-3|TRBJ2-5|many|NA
TGTGCCATCAGTGAGCAGGAAGAGACCCAGTACTTC
CAISEQEETQYF
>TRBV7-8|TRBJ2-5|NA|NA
TGTGCCAGCAGCTCCACAGAGGGGCAAGAGACCCAGTACTTC
CASSSTEGQETQYF
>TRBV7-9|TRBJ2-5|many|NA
TGTGCCAGCAGCTTGGGCAGGGTTCGTCAAGAGACCCAGTACTTC
CASSLGRVRQETQYF
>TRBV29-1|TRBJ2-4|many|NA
TGCAGCGTTTGTCTACCTGGTTCCAAAAACATTCAGTACTTC
CSVCLPGSKNIQYF
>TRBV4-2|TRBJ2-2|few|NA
TGTGCCAGCAGCCAAGGGAAGCCGCCCCTCCAGACCGGGGAGCTGTTTTTT
CASSQGKPPLQTGELFF
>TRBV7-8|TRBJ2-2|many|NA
TGTGCCAGCAGCTTAGTGTTTGGGACCCCCGGGGAGCTGTTTTTT
CASSLVFGTPGELFF
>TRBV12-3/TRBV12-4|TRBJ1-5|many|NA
TGTGCCAGCAGTTTTCAACAGGGCAATCAGCCCCAGCATTTT
CASSFQQGNQPQHF
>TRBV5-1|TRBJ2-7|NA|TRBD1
TGCGCCAGCAGCCCAGACAGGGACGCCTACGAGCAGTACTTC
CASSPDRDAYEQYF
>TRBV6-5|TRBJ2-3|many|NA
TGTGCCAGCAGTTACGCCACTACAGGGAAAGATACGCAGTATTTT
CASSYATTGKDTQYF
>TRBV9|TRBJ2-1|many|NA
TGTGCCAGCAGCGTAGTGGACTTTGAGCAGTTCTTC
CASSVVDFEQFF
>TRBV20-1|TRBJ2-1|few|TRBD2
TGCAGTGCTACCAGCGGGGGGGTCGATGAGCAGTTCTTC
CSATSGGVDEQFF
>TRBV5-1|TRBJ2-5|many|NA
TGCGCCAGCAGCTTGAACCCCCGGGGGACCCAGTACTTC
CASSLNPRGTQYF
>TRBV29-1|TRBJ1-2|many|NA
TGCAGCGTTGAAGCAACGGACCCAAACTATGGCTACACCTTC
CSVEATDPNYGYTF
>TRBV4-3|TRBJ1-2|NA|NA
TGCGCCAGCAGTCCAAGGAGTTTCTGGAACTATGGCTACACCTTC
CASSPRSFWNYGYTF
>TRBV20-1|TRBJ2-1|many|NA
TGCAGTGCTCGTAATCAGGGGAGAAATGAGCAGTTCTTC
CSARNQGRNEQFF
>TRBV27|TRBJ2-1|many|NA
TGTGCCAGCAGTTTATCTTCCGCTAAAGACAATGAGCAGTTCTTC
CASSLSSAKDNEQFF
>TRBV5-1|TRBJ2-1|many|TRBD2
TGCGCCAGCAGCTTGATGACGGGAGGGCCGAATGAGCAGTTCTTC
CASSLMTGGPNEQFF
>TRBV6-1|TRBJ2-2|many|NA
TGTGCCAGCAGCCTCAGAAACACCGGGGAGCTGTTTTTT
CASSLRNTGELFF
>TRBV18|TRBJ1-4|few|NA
TGTGCCAGCTCACCAGCCAGAGGTCTGTCTCCTGAAAAACTGTTTTTT
CASSPARGLSPEKLFF
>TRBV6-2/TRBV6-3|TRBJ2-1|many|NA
TGTGCCAGCAGCCCCGGACCCATAAATGAGCAGTTCTTC
CASSPGPINEQFF
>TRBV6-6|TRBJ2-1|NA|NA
TGTGCCAGCAGCCCATACCTTAACAATGAGCAGTTCTTC
CASSPYLNNEQFF
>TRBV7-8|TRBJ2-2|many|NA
TGTGCCAGCAGCCTAGGACGGATGAACACCGGGGAGCTGTTTTTT
CASSLGRMNTGELFF